The clone carrying this T cell receptor beta chain was seen only once. Authors' processing steps: Reference gene primer amplification gave nucleated cell count estimates. Profiling relied on immunoSEQ multiplex PCR, and the TCRdb table lists in-frame clones only, not all of them. That table is the source of V, J and clone size, and D and trimming were worked out from the DNA. Of roughly 150,000 clones in the sample, over 65% were seen once. V was clipped by 7 bases and J by 13 bases, with 17 bases between them. CDR1 is SQVTM and CDR2 is ANQGSEA in the germline V gene. The CDR3 has 11 residues. This sample stems from a study of blood T cell repertoires in COVID-19. Overall study context: The samples span acute and convalescent COVID-19 from the United States, Italy and Spain. Sources were T cells, B-cell-depleted T cells, or PBMCs; the material itself was cDNA or gDNA.

Sequenced material: peripheral blood. V usage is TRBV29-1 and J usage is TRBJ1-5, with a possible D match to TRBD1 (5 bases). The receptor was isolated from a man aged 55 to 69 with acute or convalescent COVID-19. The CDR3 here is CSALGGGSQHF. The CDR3 DNA sequence: TGCAGCGCCCTCGGCGGGGGATCTCAGCATTTT. Filled out from reference TRBV29-1 and TRBJ1-5, the complete variable domain reads SAVISQKPSRDICQRGTSLTIQCQVDSQVTMMFWYRQQPGQSLTLIATANQGSEATYESGFVIDKFPISRPNLTFSTLTVSNMSPEDSSIYLCSALGGGSQHFGDGTRLSIL.